A selection of T cell receptor beta chains follows, all from one sample in a study of cytomegalovirus exposure and HLA in healthy donors. Repertoires were generated with immunoSEQ multiplex PCR, while TCRdb's copy carries only in-frame clones and drops some. The sample contains under 250,000 clones, around four fifths of which appear only once. Input material: PBMCs. These receptors were obtained from a young woman in good health and CMV-seronegative. Each CDR3 is given with its conserved first and last residue. The order of the fields is V gene, J gene, D gene, clone size, CDR3 protein, CDR3 DNA. A D gene is named only where the DNA matches it firmly. Expanded clones get a size class; other rows say once, few or many, or leave the size out.

V: TRBV4-1; J: TRBJ2-7; D: -; size: -; CDR3: CASSQEHILYEQYF; DNA: TGCGCCAGCAGCCAAGAACATATCCTCTACGAGCAGTACTTC
V: TRBV27; J: TRBJ1-2; D: -; size: -; CDR3: CASGFGNRFGGYTF; DNA: TGTGCCAGCGGTTTTGGGAACAGGTTCGGTGGCTACACCTTC
V: TRBV20-1; J: TRBJ1-2; D: TRBD1; size: -; CDR3: CSARGEAGYTF; DNA: TGCAGTGCCAGGGGGGAGGCTGGCTACACCTTC
V: TRBV6-5; J: TRBJ1-1; D: -; size: -; CDR3: CASSFGNTKAFF; DNA: TGTGCCAGCAGTTTTGGGAACACTAAAGCTTTCTTT
V: TRBV28; J: TRBJ1-2; D: -; size: -; CDR3: CASSLSTKGLYGYTF; DNA: TGTGCCAGCAGCCTTTCGACGAAGGGGCTCTATGGCTACACCTTC
V: TRBV19; J: TRBJ2-1; D: TRBD2; size: -; CDR3: CATQLAGDNEQFF; DNA: TGTGCCACTCAACTAGCGGGGGACAATGAGCAGTTCTTC
V: TRBV6-5; J: TRBJ2-1; D: TRBD1; size: -; CDR3: CASRVDRGQEQFF; DNA: TGTGCCAGCAGGGTCGACAGGGGACAGGAGCAGTTCTTC
V: TRBV30; J: TRBJ1-1; D: TRBD1; size: -; CDR3: CAWSRDRRNTEAFF; DNA: TGTGCCTGGAGTCGGGACAGACGAAACACTGAAGCTTTCTTT
V: TRBV29-1; J: TRBJ2-7; D: TRBD2; size: -; CDR3: CSVGREDYEQYF; DNA: TGCAGCGTTGGCCGGGAGGACTACGAGCAGTACTTC
V: TRBV6-5; J: TRBJ1-5; D: -; size: -; CDR3: CASSYSSGFNQPQHF; DNA: TGTGCCAGCAGTTACTCATCAGGTTTCAATCAGCCCCAGCATTTT
V: TRBV27; J: TRBJ2-2; D: -; size: few; CDR3: CASSFRTANTGELFF; DNA: TGTGCCAGCAGTTTTAGGACCGCGAACACCGGGGAGCTGTTTTTT
V: TRBV6-1; J: TRBJ2-1; D: TRBD2; size: -; CDR3: CATHGLANHNEQFF; DNA: TGTGCCACTCACGGACTAGCGAACCACAATGAGCAGTTCTTC
V: TRBV2; J: TRBJ1-5; D: -; size: few; CDR3: CASSRRGEVNQPQHF; DNA: TGTGCCAGCAGCCGGAGGGGGGAAGTCAATCAGCCCCAGCATTTT
V: TRBV6-4; J: TRBJ1-1; D: -; size: -; CDR3: CASSEGRYTEAFF; DNA: TGTGCCAGCAGTGAAGGGAGATACACTGAAGCTTTCTTT
V: TRBV5-1; J: TRBJ2-5; D: TRBD1; size: -; CDR3: CASISGTEETQYF; DNA: TGCGCCAGCATATCAGGGACAGAAGAGACCCAGTACTTC
V: TRBV2; J: TRBJ1-2; D: -; size: -; CDR3: CAGYREMNYGYTF; DNA: TGTGCCGGATACAGGGAAATGAACTATGGCTACACCTTC
V: TRBV5-1; J: TRBJ1-3; D: -; size: -; CDR3: CASSLALQGSGNTIYF; DNA: TGCGCCAGCAGCTTGGCCTTACAGGGATCTGGAAACACCATATATTTT